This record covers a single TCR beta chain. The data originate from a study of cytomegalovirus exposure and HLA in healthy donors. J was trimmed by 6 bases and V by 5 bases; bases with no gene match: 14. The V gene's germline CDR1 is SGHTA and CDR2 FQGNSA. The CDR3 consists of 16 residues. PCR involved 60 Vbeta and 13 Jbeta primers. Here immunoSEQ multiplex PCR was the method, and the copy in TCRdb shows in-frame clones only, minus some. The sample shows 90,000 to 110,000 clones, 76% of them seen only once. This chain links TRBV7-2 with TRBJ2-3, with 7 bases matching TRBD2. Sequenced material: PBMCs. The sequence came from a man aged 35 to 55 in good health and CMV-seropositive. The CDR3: CASSPRQPLADDTQYF. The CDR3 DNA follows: TGTGCCAGCAGCCCCCGCCAGCCCCTAGCGGACGATACGCAGTATTTT.